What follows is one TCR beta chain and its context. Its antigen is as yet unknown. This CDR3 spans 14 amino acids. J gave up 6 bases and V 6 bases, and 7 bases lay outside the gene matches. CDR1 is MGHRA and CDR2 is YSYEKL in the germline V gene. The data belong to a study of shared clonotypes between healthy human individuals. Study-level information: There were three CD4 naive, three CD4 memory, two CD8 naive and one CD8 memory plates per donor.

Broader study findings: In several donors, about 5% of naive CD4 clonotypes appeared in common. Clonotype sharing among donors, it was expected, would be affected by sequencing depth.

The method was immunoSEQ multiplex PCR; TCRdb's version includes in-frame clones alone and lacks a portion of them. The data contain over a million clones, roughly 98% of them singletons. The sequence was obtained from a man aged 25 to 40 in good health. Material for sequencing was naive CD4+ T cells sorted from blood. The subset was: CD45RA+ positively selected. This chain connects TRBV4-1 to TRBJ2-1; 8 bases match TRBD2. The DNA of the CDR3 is TGCGCCAGCAGTGGGATAGCGGGGACCAATGAGCAGTTCTTC. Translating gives CASSGIAGTNEQFF.